Listed below are T cell receptor beta chains from one sample, sequenced in a study of persistence of HIV-infected CD4 T cells. Repertoires were generated with immunoSEQ multiplex PCR, while TCRdb's copy carries only in-frame clones and drops some. Here the sample spans more than 35,000 clones, roughly 87% being singletons. Their specific antigens are unknown. Specimen: CD4+ T cells sorted from PBMCs after 18-hour stimulation, collected from a patient who received antiretroviral therapy. Receptors were obtained from an adult man with HIV who was CMV-seropositive. Each CDR3 is given with its conserved first and last residue. D genes are given only for firm matches. Clone size is not always given. Where it is, it says once, few, many or a class for expanded clones.

cdr3_nt cdr3_aa v_call d_call j_call clone_size
TGTGCCAGCAGAGACACCCCAAATTCACCCCTCCACTTT CASRDTPNSPLHF TRBV6-5 . TRBJ1-6 .
TGCGCCAGCAGCTTGGGGGACAGGGCTACGCAGCCCCAGCATTTT CASSLGDRATQPQHF TRBV5-1 TRBD1 TRBJ1-5 .
TGCGCCAGCAGCCAAGATCGCGGTCGGTTCCAAGAGACCCAGTACTTC CASSQDRGRFQETQYF TRBV4-1 . TRBJ2-5 .
TGTGCCAGCAGCTCCGACAGGGTGCGCGGGGAGCTGTTTTTT CASSSDRVRGELFF TRBV7-3 TRBD1 TRBJ2-2 .
TGCGCCAGCAGCCGGATGGGGGCCAGCACTGAAGCTTTCTTT CASSRMGASTEAFF TRBV5-1 . TRBJ1-1 .
TGCGCCAGCAGCCAAGGACAGAGGAGGACTGAAGCTTTCTTT CASSQGQRRTEAFF TRBV4-1 . TRBJ1-1 few
TGTGCCAGCAGCACCAGGGACAGAGATTATAATTCACCCCTCCACTTT CASSTRDRDYNSPLHF TRBV7-2 TRBD1 TRBJ1-6 .
TGTGCTAGTGGTGCCGGGACTTCCAATGAGCAGTTCTTC CASGAGTSNEQFF TRBV12-5 . TRBJ2-1 .
TGTGCCAGCAGTTGGACCGGGACGGATACTTCACCCCTCCACTTT CASSWTGTDTSPLHF TRBV27 . TRBJ1-6 .
TGCAGCGTGGGTCTAGCGGGAGGGCCGGGCACAGATACGCAGTATTTT CSVGLAGGPGTDTQYF TRBV29-1 TRBD2 TRBJ2-3 .
TGTGCCAGCAGTCCGGCGTTTAGCGGGAGGGCCGATGAGCAGTTCTTC CASSPAFSGRADEQFF TRBV6-2/TRBV6-3 TRBD2 TRBJ2-1 .
TGTGCCATCAGTGACGGCAGGTCGAACACTGAAGCTTTCTTT CAISDGRSNTEAFF TRBV10-3 . TRBJ1-1 .